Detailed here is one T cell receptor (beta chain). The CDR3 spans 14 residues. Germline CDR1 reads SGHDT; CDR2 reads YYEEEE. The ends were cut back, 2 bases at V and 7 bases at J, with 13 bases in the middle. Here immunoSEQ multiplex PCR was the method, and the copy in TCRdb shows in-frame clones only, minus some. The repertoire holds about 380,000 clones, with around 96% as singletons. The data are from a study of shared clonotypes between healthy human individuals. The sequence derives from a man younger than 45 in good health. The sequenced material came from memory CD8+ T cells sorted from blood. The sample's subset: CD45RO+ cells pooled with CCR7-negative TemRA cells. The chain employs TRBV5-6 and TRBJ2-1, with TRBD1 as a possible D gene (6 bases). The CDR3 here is CASSLGVRGNEQFF. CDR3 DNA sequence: TGTGCCAGCAGCTTAGGAGTCAGGGGAAATGAGCAGTTCTTC.